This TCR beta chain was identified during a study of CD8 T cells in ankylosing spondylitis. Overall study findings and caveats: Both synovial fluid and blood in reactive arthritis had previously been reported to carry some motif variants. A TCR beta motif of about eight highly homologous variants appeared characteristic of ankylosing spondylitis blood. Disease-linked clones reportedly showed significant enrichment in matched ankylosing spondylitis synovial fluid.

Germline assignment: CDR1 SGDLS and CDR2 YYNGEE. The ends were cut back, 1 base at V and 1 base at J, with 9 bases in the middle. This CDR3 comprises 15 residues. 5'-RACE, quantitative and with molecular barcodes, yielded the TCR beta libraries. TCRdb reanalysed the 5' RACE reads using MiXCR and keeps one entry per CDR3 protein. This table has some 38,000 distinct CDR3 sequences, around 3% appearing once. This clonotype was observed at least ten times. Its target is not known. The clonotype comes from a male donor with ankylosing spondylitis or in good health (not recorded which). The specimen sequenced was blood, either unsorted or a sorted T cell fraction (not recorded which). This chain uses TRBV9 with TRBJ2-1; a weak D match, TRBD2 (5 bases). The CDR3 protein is CASSVRTGSYNEQFF. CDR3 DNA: TGTGCCAGCAGCGTAAGGACGGGGTCCTACAATGAGCAGTTCTTC.